These T cell receptor beta chains were read from a single sample in a study of T-cell reconstitution after alpha-beta-depleted transplantation in children. One entry per CDR3 protein, called by TCRdb with MiXCR from the PCR reads. The repertoire holds nearly 400,000 distinct CDR3 sequences, with 20% as singletons. Sequencing was performed on PBMCs from the stem cell graft donor, taken from the stem cell graft. The receptor source for this set is a human donor who donated a stem cell graft to a child with acute myeloid leukemia. CDR3s include the opening cysteine and the closing phenylalanine or tryptophan. Each record gives: CDR3 protein, CDR3 DNA, J gene, D gene, CDR3 length, clone size, V gene. A D gene is named only where the DNA matches it firmly. Expanded clones are given a class, and other clones once, few, many or no size at all.

CSVNPGTSSYNEQFF | TGCAGCGTTAACCCCGGGACTAGTTCCTACAATGAGCAGTTCTTC | TRBJ2-1 | TRBD2 | 15 | many | TRBV29-1
CSVVSGSQETQYF | TGCAGCGTTGTTTCGGGGTCCCAAGAGACCCAGTACTTC | TRBJ2-5 | NA | 13 | many | TRBV29-1
CSATGDSYEQYF | TGCAGTGCAACAGGGGATTCCTACGAGCAGTACTTC | TRBJ2-7 | TRBD1 | 12 | NA | TRBV20-1
CSATSGQLNTEAFF | TGCAGTGCTACATCGGGGCAGCTGAACACTGAAGCTTTCTTT | TRBJ1-1 | NA | 14 | many | TRBV20-1
CASREGAGTDTQYF | TGTGCCAGCAGGGAGGGGGCGGGAACAGATACGCAGTATTTT | TRBJ2-3 | NA | 14 | NA | TRBV7-3
CASSLAGGPLGNEQFF | TGTGCCAGCAGTTTAGCGGGAGGGCCTTTAGGCAATGAGCAGTTCTTC | TRBJ2-1 | TRBD2 | 16 | NA | TRBV27
CSVEPAGVGQFF | TGCAGCGTTGAACCGGCGGGAGTGGGGCAGTTCTTC | TRBJ2-1 | TRBD2 | 12 | many | TRBV29-1
CASSPANPSNTEAFF | TGTGCCAGCAGTCCCGCGAACCCTTCAAACACTGAAGCTTTCTTT | TRBJ1-1 | NA | 15 | NA | TRBV12-3/TRBV12-4
CASSLTVDEQYF | TGTGCCAGCAGCCTAACAGTGGACGAGCAGTACTTC | TRBJ2-7 | NA | 12 | few | TRBV6-2/TRBV6-3
CASSLSTVDQPQHF | TGTGCCAGCAGTTTAAGTACAGTAGATCAGCCCCAGCATTTT | TRBJ1-5 | NA | 14 | few | TRBV27
CASSVNERSYEQYF | TGCGCCAGCAGCGTTAACGAGCGATCCTACGAGCAGTACTTC | TRBJ2-7 | NA | 14 | few | TRBV4-1
CASSLAVGGLGEQYF | TGCGCCAGCAGCTTGGCAGTGGGAGGGCTTGGCGAGCAGTACTTC | TRBJ2-7 | TRBD2 | 15 | NA | TRBV5-1
CSANLGRPYNEQFF | TGCAGTGCCAACCTAGGACGGCCCTACAATGAGCAGTTCTTC | TRBJ2-1 | NA | 14 | NA | TRBV20-1
CASSLHSYEQYF | TGCGCCAGCAGCTTGCACTCCTACGAGCAGTACTTC | TRBJ2-7 | NA | 12 | many | TRBV5-1
CASSTPDEQFF | TGTGCCAGCAGTACCCCAGATGAGCAGTTCTTC | TRBJ2-1 | NA | 11 | few | TRBV28
CASSSTGHGYTF | TGCGCCAGCAGCTCGACCGGGCATGGCTACACCTTC | TRBJ1-2 | NA | 12 | NA | TRBV5-1
CASSEEQGGETQYF | TGTGCCAGCAGTGAAGAACAGGGGGGTGAGACCCAGTACTTC | TRBJ2-5 | TRBD1 | 14 | NA | TRBV25-1
CASSSRLAGFQGELFF | TGTGCCAGCAGCAGCCGACTAGCCGGGTTTCAGGGGGAGCTGTTTTTT | TRBJ2-2 | TRBD2 | 16 | NA | TRBV12-3/TRBV12-4
CASSSGLSPYNEQFF | TGTGCCAGCAGCTCAGGACTTTCCCCCTACAATGAGCAGTTCTTC | TRBJ2-1 | NA | 15 | few | TRBV11-2
CASSEFETSGNLLNEQFF | TGTGCCAGCAGTGAATTCGAGACTAGCGGGAATCTGTTGAATGAGCAGTTCTTC | TRBJ2-1 | TRBD2 | 18 | NA | TRBV25-1
CASSRLAETVNEQFF | TGTGCCAGCAGTAGACTAGCGGAAACTGTAAATGAGCAGTTCTTC | TRBJ2-1 | TRBD2 | 15 | many | TRBV28
CSAPGEKSYNEQFF | TGCAGTGCCCCGGGGGAAAAGTCCTACAATGAGCAGTTCTTC | TRBJ2-1 | NA | 14 | many | TRBV20-1
CASSEGQGADNEQFF | TGTGCCAGCAGTGAAGGACAGGGGGCAGACAATGAGCAGTTCTTC | TRBJ2-1 | TRBD1 | 15 | few | TRBV6-1
CSARRLAGDYEQYF | TGCAGTGCTAGAAGACTAGCGGGGGATTACGAGCAGTACTTC | TRBJ2-7 | TRBD2 | 14 | NA | TRBV20-1
CATSDLSASYTDTQYF | TGTGCCACCAGTGATTTGTCCGCGTCCTACACAGATACGCAGTATTTT | TRBJ2-3 | NA | 16 | NA | TRBV24-1
CASSLRAGAYTEAFF | TGTGCCAGCAGTTTACGGGCAGGGGCGTATACTGAAGCTTTCTTT | TRBJ1-1 | NA | 15 | few | TRBV28
CASSLVASYGYTF | TGCGCCAGCAGCTTGGTAGCCAGCTATGGCTACACCTTC | TRBJ1-2 | NA | 13 | NA | TRBV5-1
CSLRDSRF | TGCAGCCTTCGGGACAGCCGATTT | TRBJ2-3 | TRBD1 | 8 | few | TRBV29-1
CASRDRHEQFF | TGTGCCAGCAGGGACCGGCATGAGCAGTTCTTC | TRBJ2-1 | NA | 11 | NA | TRBV12-3/TRBV12-4
CSVAPSSNQPQHF | TGCAGCGTTGCCCCCAGTAGCAATCAGCCCCAGCATTTT | TRBJ1-5 | NA | 13 | many | TRBV29-1
CSARDFRAGPYNEQFF | TGCAGTGCTAGAGATTTTCGGGCGGGACCTTACAATGAGCAGTTCTTC | TRBJ2-1 | NA | 16 | NA | TRBV20-1
CASSPGSGSTEAFF | TGTGCCAGCAGCCCTGGTTCGGGGTCAACTGAAGCTTTCTTT | TRBJ1-1 | NA | 14 | many | TRBV12-3/TRBV12-4
CASSFRSNTGELFF | TGTGCCAGCAGTTTCAGGTCGAACACCGGGGAGCTGTTTTTT | TRBJ2-2 | NA | 14 | many | TRBV12-3/TRBV12-4
CARRTDRDNEQFF | TGTGCTCGCAGAACTGACAGGGACAATGAGCAGTTCTTC | TRBJ2-1 | TRBD1 | 13 | NA | TRBV7-2
CASSMESSALNEQFF | TGTGCCAGTAGTATGGAATCTAGCGCTCTAAATGAGCAGTTCTTC | TRBJ2-1 | NA | 15 | NA | TRBV19
CASSQSQDSEAFF | TGCGCCAGCAGCCAATCGCAGGATAGTGAAGCTTTCTTT | TRBJ1-1 | NA | 13 | NA | TRBV4-1
CASSQEFKYNEQFF | TGCGCCAGCAGCCAAGAATTCAAATACAATGAGCAGTTCTTC | TRBJ2-1 | NA | 14 | NA | TRBV4-3
CASRSVYRDITYEQYF | TGTGCCAGCAGATCCGTATACCGGGACATAACCTACGAGCAGTACTTC | TRBJ2-7 | NA | 16 | NA | TRBV28
CASSSQGNYGYTF | TGCGCCAGCAGCTCACAGGGGAACTATGGCTACACCTTC | TRBJ1-2 | TRBD1 | 13 | NA | TRBV5-1
CASRLAGAKNIQYF | TGTGCCAGCAGACTAGCGGGAGCCAAAAACATTCAGTACTTC | TRBJ2-4 | TRBD2 | 14 | NA | TRBV12-3/TRBV12-4
CASSLGVSSQETQYF | TGTGCCAGCAGCTTAGGTGTTAGCTCCCAAGAGACCCAGTACTTC | TRBJ2-5 | NA | 15 | NA | TRBV7-9
CASSPSLAGGAYEQYF | TGTGCCAGCAGTCCCTCCCTAGCGGGGGGAGCCTACGAGCAGTACTTC | TRBJ2-7 | TRBD2 | 16 | NA | TRBV3-1
CASSMSPGNEQFF | TGTGCCAGCAGTATGAGCCCGGGCAATGAGCAGTTCTTC | TRBJ2-1 | NA | 13 | NA | TRBV2
CASSSGWVAGEQYF | TGTGCCAGCAGCTCGGGGTGGGTAGCGGGGGAGCAGTACTTC | TRBJ2-7 | TRBD2 | 14 | few | TRBV7-2
CASSRRVRTDTQYF | TGTGCCAGCAGTCGGAGGGTAAGAACAGATACGCAGTATTTT | TRBJ2-3 | NA | 14 | NA | TRBV3-1
CSAGDIHSGRFTDTQYF | TGCAGTGCTGGAGACATCCATAGCGGGAGGTTCACAGATACGCAGTATTTT | TRBJ2-3 | TRBD2 | 17 | NA | TRBV20-1
CASSQEIPGRGEQYF | TGCGCCAGCAGCCAAGAAATTCCAGGCCGGGGGGAGCAGTACTTC | TRBJ2-7 | NA | 15 | NA | TRBV4-3
CASSSDPKAWETQYF | TGCGCCAGCAGCTCCGATCCTAAGGCGTGGGAGACCCAGTACTTC | TRBJ2-5 | NA | 15 | few | TRBV5-1
CSAGLAPREQYF | TGCAGTGCGGGACTAGCTCCAAGGGAGCAGTACTTC | TRBJ2-7 | TRBD2 | 12 | NA | TRBV20-1
CASPGDRGPYEQYF | TGTGCCAGCCCGGGAGACAGGGGGCCCTACGAGCAGTACTTC | TRBJ2-7 | TRBD1 | 14 | few | TRBV12-3/TRBV12-4
CATSAGGDQDQPQHF | TGTGCCACCAGTGCAGGAGGGGATCAGGATCAGCCCCAGCATTTT | TRBJ1-5 | NA | 15 | NA | TRBV24-1
CASKSDTQYF | TGTGCCAGCAAATCCGATACGCAGTATTTT | TRBJ2-3 | NA | 10 | NA | TRBV12-3/TRBV12-4
CASSSRTGVSSYEQYF | TGCGCCAGCAGCTCCCGGACAGGGGTGAGCTCCTACGAGCAGTACTTC | TRBJ2-7 | TRBD1 | 16 | few | TRBV5-1
CASSLGTSSKYEQYF | TGTGCCAGCAGCTTAGGAACTAGCTCAAAGTACGAGCAGTACTTC | TRBJ2-7 | NA | 15 | NA | TRBV7-9
CASSLTNANTGELFF | TGTGCCAGCAGCTTAACGAACGCGAACACCGGGGAGCTGTTTTTT | TRBJ2-2 | NA | 15 | few | TRBV7-3
CSAHKRREFEQYF | TGCAGTGCCCATAAGCGGCGGGAGTTCGAGCAGTACTTC | TRBJ2-7 | TRBD2 | 13 | few | TRBV20-1
CSARPLAADTQYF | TGCAGTGCGCGGCCACTAGCGGCAGATACGCAGTATTTT | TRBJ2-3 | TRBD2 | 13 | NA | TRBV20-1
CASSEGTGSYNEQFF | TGTGCCAGCAGTGAAGGGACAGGGTCCTACAATGAGCAGTTCTTC | TRBJ2-1 | TRBD1 | 15 | NA | TRBV2